The 5 T cell receptor beta chains given below trace back to one sample, sequenced in a study of OX40 agonist ivuxolimab in advanced cancers. Method: immunoSEQ multiplex PCR; TCRdb's copy keeps in-frame clones and lacks some. The sample has about 45,000 clones, roughly 82% seen once. Here the sequenced sample was CD4+ or CD8+ T cells sorted from blood, taken in a trial of the OX40 agonist ivuxolimab. All receptors come from an adult with an advanced solid tumor such as melanoma, head and neck, liver or kidney cancer.

This chain uses TRBV6-1 with TRBJ1-1; the D gene is possibly TRBD1 (6 bases). Germline loops: CDR1 MNHNS, CDR2 SASEGT. The CDR3 loop spans 15 amino acids. The ends were cut back, 8 bases at V and 0 bases at J, with 16 bases in the middle. The CDR3 sequence is CASPSRGSMNTEAFF. CDR3 in DNA: TGTGCCAGCCCCAGCAGGGGCTCCATGAACACTGAAGCTTTCTTT.

The chain joins TRBV6-9 to TRBJ2-3, with a tentative D call TRBD2 (7 bases). CDR3 size: 15 residues. The V end was cut by 7 bases, the J end by 2 bases, with 16 bases between. Germline CDR1 reads MNHGY; CDR2 reads SVAAGI. The CDR3 sequence is CASKPGGPLTDTQYF. The CDR3 DNA reads as TGTGCCAGCAAGCCCGGGGGGCCCCTCACAGATACGCAGTATTTT.

The chain links TRBV6-6 to TRBJ2-5, with D possibly called TRBD1 or TRBD2 (5 bases each). The germline CDR1 and CDR2 sequences are MNHNY and SVGAGI (reference sequence). V shed 6 bases and J shed 3 bases, with 11 bases lying between them. The CDR3 covers 13 residues. CDR3 residues: CASRGRRKETQYF. The CDR3 region has the DNA TGTGCCAGCAGGGGACGGCGAAAAGAGACCCAGTACTTC.

J is TRBJ1-1 and V is TRBV5-1; D may be TRBD1 (5 bases). The V and J ends lost 0 bases and 4 bases respectively, with 10 bases between them. In germline, CDR1 is SGHRS, CDR2 YFSETQ. This CDR3 region has 14 residues. The DNA for the CDR3 is TGCGCCAGCAGCTTGGGGGGGAAAGGCACTGAAGCTTTCTTT. This gives the protein CASSLGGKGTEAFF.

This chain links TRBV6-5 with TRBJ1-5; D ambiguous. There are 14 residues in the CDR3. Trimming removed 6 bases from V and 4 bases from J, with 13 bases in between. CDR1 and CDR2 from the germline V gene are MNHEY and SVGAGI. In DNA form, the CDR3 reads TGTGCCAGCAGCCCATATAGGCAAAATCAGCCCCAGCATTTT. Translated: CASSPYRQNQPQHF.